Below, 8 T cell receptor beta chains from the same sample are listed, as sequenced in a study of response to subunit inactivated influenza vaccine (dated by TCRdb to between 2018 and 2020). The label giving this sample's time point can be read as: around 42 days after influenza vaccine administration. The library was produced with RT-PCR. Sequencing instrument: Illumina HiSeq 2500. TCRdb passed the public sequencing reads through fastp at Q25 and MiXCR, retaining productive beta sequences. Each CDR3 protein gets just one entry, which takes the most common genes and DNA from the rows behind it. The sample has over 450,000 distinct CDR3 sequences on record, roughly 13% of them singletons. The ten largest clones capture approximately 14% of the sample. Sequences were derived from PBMCs from blood, sampled roughly 45 days after vaccination. The receptors here all came from a man aged 50-60 years who received an inactivated influenza vaccine. Donor details come from another sample of the same person, matched by shared clones.

This clonotype was seen a handful of times. CDR3 in amino acids: CASSYGDSGSPETQYF. The CDR3 coding sequence is TGTGCCAGCAGTTATGGGGACAGCGGCAGCCCAGAGACCCAGTACTTC. The chain has TRBV6-2 or TRBV6-3 and TRBJ2-5, with 7 bases aligning to TRBD1. CDR1 and CDR2 from the germline V gene are MNHEY and SVGEGT. The CDR3 runs 16 residues. Trimming cost V 3 bases and J 4 bases; bases outside gene matches: 11.

This clonotype turned up a few times. This rearrangement joins TRBV6-1 to TRBJ2-5; D ambiguous. The V and J ends lost 5 bases and 2 bases respectively, with 15 bases between them. The CDR3 loop spans 15 amino acids. The V gene's germline CDR1 is MNHNS and CDR2 SASEGT. The CDR3 DNA reads as TGTGCCAGCAGTAGCATGGGCCATTCTCAAGAGACCCAGTACTTC. The encoded protein is CASSSMGHSQETQYF.

The rearrangement links TRBV29-1 to TRBJ1-2, with D possibly matching TRBD1 (6 bases). Germline values: CDR1 SQVTM, CDR2 ANQGSEA. Between the trimmed V and J ends, which lost 4 bases and 2 bases, there was a span of 8 bases. This CDR3 contains 12 residues. CDR3 sequence reads: CSVAQGNYGYTF. CDR3 DNA: TGCAGCGTTGCTCAGGGGAACTATGGCTACACCTTC.

This clonotype has just a few counts. The rearrangement joins TRBV20-1 to TRBJ1-1; D not resolved. The CDR3 spans 13 residues. CDR1 is DFQATT and CDR2 is SNEGSKA in the germline V gene (reference sequence). The V end lost 2 bases, the J end lost 5 bases, and 12 bases lay between the germline ends. The CDR3 DNA sequence: TGCAGTGCTAGACTCGATCCGGGTACTGAAGCTTTCTTT. It translates to CSARLDPGTEAFF.

V gene TRBV4-3 combines with J gene TRBJ2-5; no clear D. V was clipped by 1 base and J by 0 bases, with 6 bases between them. The CDR3 has 14 amino acids. Germline-derived CDR1 and CDR2 are LGHNA and YSLEER. CDR3 residues: CASSQALYQETQYF. CDR3 sequence (DNA): TGCGCCAGCAGCCAAGCACTGTACCAAGAGACCCAGTACTTC.

Details on this clonotype: With a much larger clone just one base away, this may be a read error. This sequence joins TRBV12-3 or TRBV12-4 and TRBJ1-5; D gene uncertain. The better agreement between TRBJ2-3 and the DNA end casts doubt on the J call. The CDR3 runs to 14 residues. CDR3 amino acids: CASRFTDSNQPQYF. The CDR3 coding sequence is TGTGCCAGCAGATTCACGGATAGCAATCAGCCCCAGTATTTT.

This clonotype was counted ten times or more. The rearrangement links TRBV7-2 to TRBJ1-2, with no clear D. V lost 2 bases and J lost 0, with 16 bases in between. Germline V gene lookup returns CDR1 SGHTA and CDR2 FQGNSA. There are 17 residues in the CDR3. The CDR3 nucleotides are TGTGCCAGCAGCTTAAGTAATATAGGTATAGCTAACTATGGCTACACCTTC. Its translation: CASSLSNIGIANYGYTF.

This clonotype was detected a few times. The rearrangement joins TRBV27 to TRBJ2-7, with TRBD2 matching 11 bases. Trimming cost V 6 bases and J 5 bases; bases outside gene matches: 18. CDR1 MNHEY and CDR2 SMNVEV come from the germline V gene (reference sequence). The CDR3 is 18 residues long. The CDR3 region has the DNA TGTGCCAGCAGACCGAGTACTAGCGGGAGTTTTGGGAACCACGAGCAGTACTTC. Translating gives CASRPSTSGSFGNHEQYF.